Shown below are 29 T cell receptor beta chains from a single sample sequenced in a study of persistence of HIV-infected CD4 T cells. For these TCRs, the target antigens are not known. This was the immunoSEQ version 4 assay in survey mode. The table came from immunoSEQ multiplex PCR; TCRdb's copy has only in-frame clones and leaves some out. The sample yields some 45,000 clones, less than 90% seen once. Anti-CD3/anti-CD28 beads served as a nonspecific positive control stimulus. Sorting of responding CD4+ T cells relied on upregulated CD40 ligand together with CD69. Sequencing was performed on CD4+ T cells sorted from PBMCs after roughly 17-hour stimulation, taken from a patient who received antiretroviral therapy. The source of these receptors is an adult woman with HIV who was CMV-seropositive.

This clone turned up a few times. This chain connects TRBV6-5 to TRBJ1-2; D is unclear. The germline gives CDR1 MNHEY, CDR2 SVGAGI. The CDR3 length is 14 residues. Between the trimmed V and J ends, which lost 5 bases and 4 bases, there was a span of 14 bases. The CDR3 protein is CASSPTRDFYGYTF. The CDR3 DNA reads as TGTGCCAGCAGTCCCACTAGGGATTTCTATGGCTACACCTTC.

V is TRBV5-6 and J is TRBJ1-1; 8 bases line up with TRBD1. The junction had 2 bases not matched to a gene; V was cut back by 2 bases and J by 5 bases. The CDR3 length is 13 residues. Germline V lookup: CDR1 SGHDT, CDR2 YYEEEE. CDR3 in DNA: TGTGCCAGCAGCTTAACAGGGGGAACTGAAGCTTTCTTT. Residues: CASSLTGGTEAFF.

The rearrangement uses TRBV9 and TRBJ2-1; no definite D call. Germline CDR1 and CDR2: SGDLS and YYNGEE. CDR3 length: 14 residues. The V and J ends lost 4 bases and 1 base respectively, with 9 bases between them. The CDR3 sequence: CASSPGLSYNEQFF. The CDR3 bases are TGTGCCAGCAGCCCCGGGTTGTCCTACAATGAGCAGTTCTTC.

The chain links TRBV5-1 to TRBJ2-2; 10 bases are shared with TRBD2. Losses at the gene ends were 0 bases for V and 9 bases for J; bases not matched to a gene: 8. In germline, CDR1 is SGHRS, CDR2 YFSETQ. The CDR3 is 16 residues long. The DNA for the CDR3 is TGCGCCAGCAGCTTGGAGGGTAGCGGGGGGACCCGGGAGCTGTTTTTT. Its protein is CASSLEGSGGTRELFF.

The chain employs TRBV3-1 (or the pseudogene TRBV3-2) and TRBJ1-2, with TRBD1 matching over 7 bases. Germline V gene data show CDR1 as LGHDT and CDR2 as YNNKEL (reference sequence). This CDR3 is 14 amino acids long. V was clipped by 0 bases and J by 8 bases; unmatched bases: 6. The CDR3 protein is CASSQEVTGVGYTF. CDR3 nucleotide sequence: TGTGCCAGCAGCCAAGAAGTTACAGGGGTGGGCTACACCTTC.

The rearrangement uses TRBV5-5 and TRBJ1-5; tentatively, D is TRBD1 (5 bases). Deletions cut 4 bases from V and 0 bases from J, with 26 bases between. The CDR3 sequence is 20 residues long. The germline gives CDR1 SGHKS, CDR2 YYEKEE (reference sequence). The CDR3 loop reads CASSPIVGWGGSYSNQPQHF. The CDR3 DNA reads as TGTGCCAGCAGCCCTATAGTCGGATGGGGGGGGAGTTATAGCAATCAGCCCCAGCATTTT.

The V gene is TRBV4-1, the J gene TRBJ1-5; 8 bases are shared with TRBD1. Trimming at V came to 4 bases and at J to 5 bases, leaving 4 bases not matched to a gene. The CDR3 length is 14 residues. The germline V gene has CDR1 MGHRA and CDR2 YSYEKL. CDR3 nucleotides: TGCGCCAGCAGCCCTTGGACAGGGCATCAGCCCCAGCATTTT. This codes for CASSPWTGHQPQHF.

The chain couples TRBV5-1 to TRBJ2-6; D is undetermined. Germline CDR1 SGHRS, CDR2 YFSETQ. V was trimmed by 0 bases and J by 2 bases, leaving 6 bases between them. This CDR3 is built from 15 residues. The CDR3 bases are TGCGCCAGCAGCTTGGAATTTACTGGGGCCAACGTCCTGACTTTC. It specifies CASSLEFTGANVLTF.

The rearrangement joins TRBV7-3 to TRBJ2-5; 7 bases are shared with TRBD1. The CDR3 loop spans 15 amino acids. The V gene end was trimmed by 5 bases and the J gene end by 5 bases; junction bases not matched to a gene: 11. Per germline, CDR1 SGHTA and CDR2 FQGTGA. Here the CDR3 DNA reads TGTGCCAGCAGCCCACAGGGGCAGCCGGAGGAGACCCAGTACTTC. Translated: CASSPQGQPEETQYF.

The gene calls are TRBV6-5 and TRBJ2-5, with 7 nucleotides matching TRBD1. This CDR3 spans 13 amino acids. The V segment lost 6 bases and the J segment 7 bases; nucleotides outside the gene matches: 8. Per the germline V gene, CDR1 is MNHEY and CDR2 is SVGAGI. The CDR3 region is CASRRQGVGTQYF. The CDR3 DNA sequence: TGTGCCAGCAGAAGACAGGGCGTGGGGACCCAGTACTTC.

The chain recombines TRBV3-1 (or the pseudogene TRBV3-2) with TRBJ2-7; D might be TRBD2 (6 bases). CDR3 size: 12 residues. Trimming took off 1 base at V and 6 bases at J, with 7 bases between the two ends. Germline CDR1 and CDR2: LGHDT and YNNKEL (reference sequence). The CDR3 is CASSQVGGEQYF. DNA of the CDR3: TGTGCCAGCAGCCAAGTGGGAGGCGAGCAGTACTTC.

The CDR3 here is CASSGHRGHIPNTIYF. In nucleotides, the CDR3 is TGTGCCAGCAGTGGGCACAGGGGGCACATCCCAAACACCATATATTTT. The rearrangement uses TRBV25-1 and TRBJ1-3; TRBD1 matches 9 bases. The CDR3 consists of 16 residues. With V trimmed by 4 bases and J by 6 bases, 10 bases remained unmatched. Germline CDR1 reads MGHDK; CDR2 reads SYGVNS.

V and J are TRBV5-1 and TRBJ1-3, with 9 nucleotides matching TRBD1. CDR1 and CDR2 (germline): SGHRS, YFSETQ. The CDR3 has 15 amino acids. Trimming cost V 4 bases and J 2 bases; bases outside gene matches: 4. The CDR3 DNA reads TGCGCCAGCAGCCCCTGGACAGGGGCTGGAAACACCATATATTTT. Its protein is CASSPWTGAGNTIYF. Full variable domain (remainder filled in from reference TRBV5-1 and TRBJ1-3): KAGVTQTPRYLIKTRGQQVTLSCSPISGHRSVSWYQQTPGQGLQFLFEYFSETQRNKGNFPGRFSGRQFSNSRSEMNVSTLELGDSALYLCASSPWTGAGNTIYFGEGSWLTVV.

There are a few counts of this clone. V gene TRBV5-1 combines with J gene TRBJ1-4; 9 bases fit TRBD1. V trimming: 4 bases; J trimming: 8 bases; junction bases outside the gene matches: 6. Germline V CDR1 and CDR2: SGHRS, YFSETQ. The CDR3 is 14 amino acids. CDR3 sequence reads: CASSPGQGGEKLFF. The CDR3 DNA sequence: TGCGCCAGCAGCCCGGGACAGGGTGGAGAAAAACTGTTTTTT.

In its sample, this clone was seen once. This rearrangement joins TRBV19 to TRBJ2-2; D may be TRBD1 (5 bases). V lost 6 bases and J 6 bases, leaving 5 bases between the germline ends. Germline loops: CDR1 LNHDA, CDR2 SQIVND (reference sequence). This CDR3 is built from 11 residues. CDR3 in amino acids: CASRQAGELFF. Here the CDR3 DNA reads TGTGCCAGTAGACAGGCCGGGGAGCTGTTTTTT. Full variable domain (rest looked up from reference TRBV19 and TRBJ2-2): DGGITQSPKYLFRKEGQNVTLSCEQNLNHDAMYWYRQDPGQGLRLIYYSQIVNDFQKGDIAEGYSVSREKKESFPLTVTSAQKNPTAFYLCASRQAGELFFGEGSRLTVL.

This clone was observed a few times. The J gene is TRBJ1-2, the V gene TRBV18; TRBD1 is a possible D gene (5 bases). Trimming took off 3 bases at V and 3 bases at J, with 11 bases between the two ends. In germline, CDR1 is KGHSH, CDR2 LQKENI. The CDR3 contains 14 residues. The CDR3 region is CASSPPQGYYGYTF. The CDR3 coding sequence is TGTGCCAGCTCACCGCCTCAGGGTTACTATGGCTACACCTTC.

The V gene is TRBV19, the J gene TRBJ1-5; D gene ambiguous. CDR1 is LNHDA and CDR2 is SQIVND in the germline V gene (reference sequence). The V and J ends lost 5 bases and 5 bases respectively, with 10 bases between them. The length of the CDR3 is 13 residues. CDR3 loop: CASSLNRDQPQHF. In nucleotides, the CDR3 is TGTGCCAGTAGTCTCAATAGGGATCAGCCCCAGCATTTT.

The CDR3 reads CASGFGGSEAFF. As DNA, the CDR3 is TGTGCTAGTGGCTTTGGGGGGTCTGAAGCTTTCTTT. The chain couples TRBV12-5 to TRBJ1-1; a weak D match, TRBD1 (5 bases). This CDR3 is 12 amino acids long. The germline V gene encodes CDR1 LGHNT and CDR2 FRNRAP. V lost 6 bases, J lost 6 bases, and 11 bases lay in between.

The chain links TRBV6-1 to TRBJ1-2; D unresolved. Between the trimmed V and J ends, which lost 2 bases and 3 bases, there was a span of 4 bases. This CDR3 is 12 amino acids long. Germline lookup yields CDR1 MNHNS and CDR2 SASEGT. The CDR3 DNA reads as TGTGCCAGCAGTGAATGGGACTATGGCTACACCTTC. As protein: CASSEWDYGYTF.

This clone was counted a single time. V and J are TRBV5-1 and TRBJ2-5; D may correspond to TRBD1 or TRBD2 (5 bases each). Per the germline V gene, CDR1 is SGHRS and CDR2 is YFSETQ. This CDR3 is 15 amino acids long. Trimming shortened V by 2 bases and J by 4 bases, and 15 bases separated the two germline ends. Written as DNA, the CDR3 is TGCGCCAGCAGCTTAACCGGGGCCTTGGGAGAGACCCAGTACTTC. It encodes CASSLTGALGETQYF.

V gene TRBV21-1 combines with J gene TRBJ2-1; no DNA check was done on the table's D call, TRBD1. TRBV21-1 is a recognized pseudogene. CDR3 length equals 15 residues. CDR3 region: CASSKVGGGVNEQFF. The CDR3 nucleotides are TGTGCCAGCAGCAAAGTCGGAGGGGGCGTCAATGAGCAGTTCTTC.

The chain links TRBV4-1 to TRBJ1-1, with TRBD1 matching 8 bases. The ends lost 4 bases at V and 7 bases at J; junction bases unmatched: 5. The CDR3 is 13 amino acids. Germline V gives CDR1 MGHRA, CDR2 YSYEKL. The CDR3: CASSPRGLGEAFF. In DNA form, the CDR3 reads TGCGCCAGCAGCCCCAGGGGGCTGGGTGAAGCTTTCTTT.

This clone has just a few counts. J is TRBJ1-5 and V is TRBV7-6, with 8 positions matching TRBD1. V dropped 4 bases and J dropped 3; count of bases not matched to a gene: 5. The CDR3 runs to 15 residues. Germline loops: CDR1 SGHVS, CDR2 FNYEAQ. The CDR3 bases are TGTGCCAGCAGCTCCGGGACAGGCTTCAATCAGCCCCAGCATTTT. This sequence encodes CASSSGTGFNQPQHF.

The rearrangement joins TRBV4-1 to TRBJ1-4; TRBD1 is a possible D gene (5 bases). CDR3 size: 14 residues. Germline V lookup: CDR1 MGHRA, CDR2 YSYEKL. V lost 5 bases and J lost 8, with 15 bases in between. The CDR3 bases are TGCGCCAGCAGCTCATTGAGACAGACCGAAAAACTGTTTTTT. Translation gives CASSSLRQTEKLFF.

The CDR3 loop reads CASSVQPHTGELFF. The CDR3 DNA sequence: TGTGCCAGCAGCGTTCAACCACACACCGGGGAGCTGTTTTTT. The V and J genes are TRBV9 and TRBJ2-2, with D hard to call. Germline V gene lookup returns CDR1 SGDLS and CDR2 YYNGEE. V lost 2 bases to trimming and J lost 3 bases, with 8 bases between them. The CDR3 totals 14 residues.

The CDR3 protein is CASSYSRDRTYEQYF. In DNA, the CDR3 is TGTGCCAGCAGTTACTCCCGGGACAGGACCTACGAGCAGTACTTC. The rearrangement links TRBV6-5 to TRBJ2-7, with 8 bases fitting TRBD1. V shed 0 bases, J shed 2 bases, and the junction held 3 bases outside the gene matches. The CDR3 is 15 residues long. Germline-derived CDR1 and CDR2 are MNHEY and SVGAGI.

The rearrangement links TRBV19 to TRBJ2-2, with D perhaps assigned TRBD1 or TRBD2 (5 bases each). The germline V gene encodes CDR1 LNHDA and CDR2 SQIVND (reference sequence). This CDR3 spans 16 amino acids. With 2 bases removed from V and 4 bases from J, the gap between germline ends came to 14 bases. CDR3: CASSIPRERGTGELFF. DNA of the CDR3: TGTGCCAGTAGTATACCCAGGGAACGGGGCACCGGGGAGCTGTTTTTT.

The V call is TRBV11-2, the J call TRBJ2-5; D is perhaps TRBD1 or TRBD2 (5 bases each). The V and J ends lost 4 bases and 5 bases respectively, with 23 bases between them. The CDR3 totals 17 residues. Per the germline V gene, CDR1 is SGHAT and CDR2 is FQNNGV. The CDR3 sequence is CASSSQTHPGWGETQYF. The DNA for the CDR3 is TGTGCCAGCAGCTCCCAGACCCACCCGGGCTGGGGGGAGACCCAGTACTTC. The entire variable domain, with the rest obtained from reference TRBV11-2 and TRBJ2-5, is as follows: EAGVAQSPRYKIIEKRQSVAFWCNPISGHATLYWYQQILGQGPKLLIQFQNNGVVDDSQLPKDRFSAERLKGVDSTLKIQPAKLEDSAVYLCASSSQTHPGWGETQYFGPGTRLLVL.

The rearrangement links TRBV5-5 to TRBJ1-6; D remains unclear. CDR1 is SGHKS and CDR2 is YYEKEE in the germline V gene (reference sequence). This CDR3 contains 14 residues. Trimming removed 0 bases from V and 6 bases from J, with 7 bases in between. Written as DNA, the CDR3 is TGTGCCAGCAGCTTGGACCGGGTTAATTCACCCCTCCACTTT. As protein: CASSLDRVNSPLHF.